This T cell receptor (beta chain) was captured in a study of shared clonotypes between healthy human individuals (dated by TCRdb to 2020 to 2022). Concerning the study at large: The cohort comprised a couple of women and three men aged 18 to 49 years. For each donor, CD4 naive and CD4 memory were each run on three plates, CD8 naive on two plates, and CD8 memory on one plate. To estimate repertoire size and how much clonotypes are shared between individuals, the study performed deep sequencing of blood TCR repertoires from about five healthy adults. Different laboratories and diverse techniques were used to prepare libraries and sequence TCR repertoires, to increase sequencing depth and limit assay-specific biases. Per donor, leukapheresis produced somewhere between about 0.94 and 9.5 billion PBMCs. General study outcomes and caveats: Compared with non-shared clonotypes, the clonotypes found in all four sorted-subset donors had higher generation probabilities. The small number of donors limited the genetic and exposure-history diversity represented. Across a few donors, roughly 5.1% of naive CD4, roughly 3.5% of naive CD8, about 2.3% of memory CD4, and 0.4% to 0.45% of memory CD8 clonotypes were shared. Even with the large sequencing depth, rarefaction of the sorted-subset datasets indicated that sequencing was incomplete. Only blood was sampled, and tissue TCR repertoires likely differ from those in blood. Naive subsets generally had larger estimated clonotype richness than memory subsets. Based on pairwise subsampling, the degree of clonotype sharing among donors was expected to be affected by sequencing depth.

TCR CDR3 regions were amplified from genomic DNA by multiplex PCR using the deep immunoSEQ assay. Genomic DNA extracted from each cell subset was distributed evenly over all wells of several immunoSEQ 96-well plates, and each plate served as one replicate. For sorted subsets, roughly 200 ng of genomic DNA, equivalent to around 30,000 T cell genomes, went into each replicate PCR. The purified libraries were quantified using a Qubit 3.0 fluorometer, sized with a Bioanalyzer 2100, and then quantified again using the KAPA Library Quantification kit. A separate single-read 150-cycle Illumina NextSeq 550 flow cell was used to sequence each immunoSEQ 96-well plate. Under the source paper's analysis protocol: Because the immunoSEQ output included only junctional sequences and no quality scores, the filtering could not be the same as the filtering used for full-length reads. Sequences were annotated with PyIR, a Python wrapper for IgBLAST v1.9, and V/J genes and CDR3 were assigned using IMGT germline references. Reads were removed for weak V/J assignments (E-value above 1e-6), missing CDR3, stop codons, out-of-frame junctions, or ambiguous translated residues. V3J clonotypes were defined as sequences sharing the same inferred V gene, J gene, and CDR3 amino acid sequence. Percentage overlap between repertoires was computed as shared unique clonotypes divided by the size of the smaller repertoire. Richness of each repertoire was evaluated using RTK rarefaction, the Chao1 estimator, and Recon v2.1 estimates of unobserved clonotypes. Generation probabilities were computed with OLGA for all TCRbeta clonotypes obtained by the gDNA method from several donors. The table was pulled from immuneACCESS by TCRdb, which kept in-frame rearrangements only. Such tables lose some clones; where checked, under half of the loss comes from unresolved V genes, and the rest has no known cause. That table gives V, J and clone size, and the DNA gave D and trimming. This sample holds 600,000 to 750,000 clones; just under 75% were observed only once. The ten largest clones capture about 1.8% of the sample.

V ends up 2 bases short and J 4 bases short, with an unmatched junction base count of 4. The CDR3 sequence holds 14 residues, the cysteine and phenylalanine included. CDR3 DNA only is kept here, 42 bases in frame from base 1. CDR1 MGHRA and CDR2 YSYEKL are derived from the germline V gene. Concerning this clone itself: The antigen it recognizes is unknown. No per-base quality is available; no much larger clone lies one base away.

Donors were healthy HIV-negative adults with no recently reported acute infections or vaccinations. Only Caucasian adults living in Nashville, Tennessee, USA were represented among the donors. CD4+ T cells were enriched by magnetic negative selection, after which naive cells were positively selected on CD45RA and the negative fraction was taken as the memory subset. Blood was obtained by leukapheresis, after which PBMCs were separated by Ficoll-Histopaque density gradient centrifugation and cryopreserved in liquid nitrogen vapor phase. Analytical flow cytometry was used to check the purity and quantity of every magnetically sorted T cell population. Each sorted fraction had its genomic DNA isolated and then quantified by UV absorbance on a Nanodrop 2000c.

This TCR was sampled from a woman in her thirties in good health. The sequence is built from TRBV4-1 and TRBJ1-2; 7 bases in the middle match TRBD1. Source material: memory CD4+ T cells sorted from blood. In light of the paper, this sample's cell subset or site label describes: CD45RA-negative fraction. The nucleotide sequence is given as TGCGCCAGCAGCCAAACAGGGGAAATCTATGGCTACACCTTC. This is translated as CASSQTGEIYGYTF.